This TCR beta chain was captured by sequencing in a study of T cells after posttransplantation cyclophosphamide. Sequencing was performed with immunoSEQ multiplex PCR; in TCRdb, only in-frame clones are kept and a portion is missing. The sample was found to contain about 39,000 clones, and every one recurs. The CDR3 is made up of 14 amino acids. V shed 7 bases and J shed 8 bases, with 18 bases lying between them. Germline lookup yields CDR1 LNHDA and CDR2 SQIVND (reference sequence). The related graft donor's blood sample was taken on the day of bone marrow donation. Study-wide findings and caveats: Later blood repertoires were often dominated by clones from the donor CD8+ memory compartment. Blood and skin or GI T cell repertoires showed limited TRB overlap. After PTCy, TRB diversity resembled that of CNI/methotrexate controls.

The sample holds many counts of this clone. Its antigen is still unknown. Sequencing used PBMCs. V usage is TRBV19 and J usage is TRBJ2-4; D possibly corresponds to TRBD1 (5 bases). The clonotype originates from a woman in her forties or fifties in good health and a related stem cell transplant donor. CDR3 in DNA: TGTGCCAGTACCGACAGTGGGCGCGAGGACATTCAGTACTTC. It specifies CASTDSGREDIQYF.